The present T cell receptor beta chain was sequenced within a study of response to subunit inactivated influenza vaccine. The germline CDR1 and CDR2 sequences are MNHNS and SASEGT. The CDR3 extends over 15 amino acids. The V end lost 5 bases, the J end lost 7 bases, and 15 bases lay between the germline ends. TCRdb re-derived calls from the RT-PCR reads in MiXCR, one entry per CDR3 protein. The sample consists of around 540,000 distinct CDR3 sequences, 12% of them appearing once. This specimen consisted of PBMCs from blood, obtained on the day of vaccination. The sequence was collected from a man aged 45-60 years who received an inactivated influenza vaccine. J is TRBJ1-6 and V is TRBV6-1, with TRBD1 as a possible D gene (5 bases). The CDR3 DNA reads as TGTGCCAGCAGTACGGGACCAACTGGCAATTCACCCCTCCACTTT. Its protein is CASSTGPTGNSPLHF.